Shown below are 32 T cell receptor beta chains from a single sample sequenced in a study of T cells in Graves' hyperthyroidism and ophthalmopathy. TCR beta CDR3 regions were amplified from RNA. Researchers ran a first-round RT-PCR on the TCR CDR3 using the HTBI primer set. TCRdb fed the multiplex PCR reads into MiXCR, producing one record per CDR3 protein. Of about 550,000 distinct CDR3 sequences listed, 20% are singletons. Material: blood. The receptors were gathered from a man aged 18 to 30 with Graves' hyperthyroidism.

The V and J genes are TRBV12-3 or TRBV12-4 and TRBJ2-4; TRBD1 or TRBD2 may be the D gene (6 bases each). Trimming shortened V by 0 bases and J by 7 bases, and 13 bases separated the two germline ends. CDR3 length: 15 amino acids. The CDR3 loop reads CASSLAPGGGNIQYF. The DNA for the CDR3 is TGTGCCAGCAGTTTAGCGCCCGGGGGCGGCAACATTCAGTACTTC.

This clonotype was seen many times. The V call is TRBV20-1, the J call TRBJ2-4; the match to TRBD1 covers 7 bases. CDR1 DFQATT and CDR2 SNEGSKA come from the germline V gene (reference sequence). This CDR3 is 13 amino acids long. The V gene end was trimmed by 5 bases and the J gene end by 2 bases; junction bases not matched to a gene: 3. CDR3 DNA sequence: TGCAGTGCTCGGGACAGTCCCAAAAACATTCAGTACTTC. Its protein is CSARDSPKNIQYF.

The chain couples TRBV11-2 to TRBJ2-7, with 9 nucleotides matching TRBD2. Germline trimming cut 1 base from V and 6 bases from J; bases unmatched to any gene: 7. Germline-derived CDR1 and CDR2 are SGHAT and FQNNGV. This CDR3 comprises 15 residues. The CDR3 coding sequence is TGTGCCAGCAGCTTAGTTTCGGGCGGGGGGGCCGAGCAGTACTTC. It yields the protein CASSLVSGGGAEQYF.

This clonotype was counted ten times or more. The chain carries TRBV6-1 and TRBJ1-2, with D maybe TRBD1 (6 bases). The CDR3 contains 15 residues. The V gene lost 8 bases and the J gene lost 2 bases, with 18 bases spanning the gap. CDR1 is MNHNS and CDR2 is SASEGT in the germline V gene. CDR3 protein: CASSDGPQGNYGYTF. The CDR3 DNA reads TGTGCCAGCTCCGATGGGCCTCAGGGGAACTATGGCTACACCTTC.

This clonotype was seen a handful of times. The chain couples TRBV6-2 or TRBV6-3 to TRBJ2-7; D is possibly TRBD1 or TRBD2 (5 bases each). The CDR3 contains 19 residues. With 3 bases removed from V and 4 bases from J, the gap between germline ends came to 28 bases. CDR1 and CDR2 from the germline V gene are MNHEY and SVGEGT. In nucleotides, the CDR3 is TGTGCCAGCAGTTATTCGTTTATATCCGGGACCGGGCCTCTTTACGAGCAGTACTTC. Protein: CASSYSFISGTGPLYEQYF.

This clonotype was counted at least ten times. V is TRBV19 and J is TRBJ1-1; tentatively, D is TRBD1 (6 bases). Germline V CDR1 and CDR2: LNHDA, SQIVND (reference sequence). Trimming left V 3 bases short and J 5 bases short, with 13 bases between. The CDR3 consists of 14 residues. The CDR3 region is CASSIRGGRTEAFF. The CDR3 bases are TGTGCCAGTAGTATCCGAGGGGGGAGGACTGAAGCTTTCTTT.

This clonotype has a count of ten or more. The chain is built from TRBV2 and TRBJ1-2, with D tentatively TRBD1 (5 bases). The V gene's germline CDR1 is SNHLY and CDR2 FYNNEI. The length of the CDR3 is 14 residues. V gave up 6 bases and J gave up 4 bases, with 15 bases separating them. In DNA form, the CDR3 reads TGTGCCAGCAGCTACACGACAGAAACCTATGGCTACACCTTC. Its protein is CASSYTTETYGYTF.

This CDR3 reads CASSRGDSPLHF. The DNA of the CDR3 is TGTGCCAGCTCACGGGGGGATTCACCCCTCCACTTT. The rearrangement joins TRBV18 to TRBJ1-6, with D possibly matching TRBD1 (5 bases). The germline CDR1 and CDR2 sequences are KGHSH and LQKENI. V lost 4 bases and J lost 8, with 6 bases in between. The CDR3 loop spans 12 amino acids.

This clonotype was detected many times. V and J are TRBV12-3 or TRBV12-4 and TRBJ1-2; 9 bases fit TRBD1. CDR3 length equals 18 residues. J gave up 4 bases and V 6 bases, and 18 bases lay outside the gene matches. CDR3: CASSPHSWDRESPYGYTF. In nucleotides, the CDR3 is TGTGCCAGCAGCCCTCACTCGTGGGACAGGGAAAGCCCCTATGGCTACACCTTC.

This clonotype was recorded a few times. V is TRBV27 and J is TRBJ2-7; 9 bases line up with TRBD1. Unmatched junction bases numbered 7, after V lost 5 bases and J lost 2 bases. Germline CDR1 reads MNHEY; CDR2 reads SMNVEV (reference sequence). The CDR3 runs to 15 residues. The CDR3 sequence: CASSLRQGGTYEQYF. CDR3 in DNA: TGTGCCAGCAGTCTTAGACAGGGGGGGACCTACGAGCAGTACTTC.

This clonotype was counted many times. This sequence joins TRBV19 and TRBJ1-5; tentatively, D is TRBD1 (5 bases). Trimming shortened V by 3 bases and J by 1 base, and 7 bases separated the two germline ends. Looked up from germline, CDR1 is LNHDA and CDR2 is SQIVND (reference sequence). CDR3 size: 14 residues. The CDR3 DNA reads TGTGCCAGTAGTATCAACAGGAGCAATCAGCCCCAGCATTTT. Amino acids: CASSINRSNQPQHF.

This clonotype was picked up a small number of times. Sequence at one end of the junction differs from germline and may be a read error. V is TRBV10-3 and J is TRBJ2-7, with 9 positions matching TRBD2. This CDR3 is built from 15 residues. In germline, CDR1 is ENHRY, CDR2 SYGVKD. The DNA for the CDR3 is TGTGCCAGCAGTGAGTCTAGCGGGATCTCCTACGAGCAGTACTTC. This codes for CASSESSGISYEQYF.

Details on this clonotype: A read error is possible here, since a much larger clone lies one base away. The genes are TRBV7-8 and TRBJ2-5; D possibly uses TRBD1 or TRBD2 (5 bases each). The CDR3 is made up of 14 amino acids. Germline V gene data show CDR1 as SGHVS and CDR2 as FQNEAQ. The CDR3 coding sequence is TGTGCCAGCAGCTTATGGTCTGGGACGGAGACCCAGGACTTC. Protein sequence: CASSLWSGTETQDF.

This clonotype was observed a handful of times. The chain uses TRBV28 and TRBJ2-7; D might be TRBD1 or TRBD2, each matching 5 bases. There are 13 residues in the CDR3. The germline gives CDR1 MDHEN, CDR2 SYDVKM. Trimming shortened V by 8 bases and J by 5 bases, and 16 bases separated the two germline ends. The CDR3 nucleotides read TGTGCCAGCGACTCGGTGGGGCGGGACGAGCAGTACTTC. Its translation is CASDSVGRDEQYF.

This clonotype was detected ten times or more. The rearrangement uses TRBV12-3 or TRBV12-4 and TRBJ2-7, with D unresolved. Trimming took off 4 bases at V and 3 bases at J, with 13 bases between the two ends. The CDR3 length is 14 residues. CDR3 protein: CASSYGSQHYEQYF. As DNA, the CDR3 is TGTGCCAGCAGTTACGGGTCCCAGCACTACGAGCAGTACTTC.

V and J are TRBV28 and TRBJ1-6; D gene ambiguous. V lost 2 bases and J lost 1, with 9 bases in between. The germline CDR1 and CDR2 sequences are MDHEN and SYDVKM. The CDR3 has 16 residues. CDR3 nucleotides: TGTGCCAGCAGTTTACACGCGGGGTCCTATAATTCACCCCTCCACTTT. Encoded protein: CASSLHAGSYNSPLHF.

This clonotype has just a few counts. The junction does not match germline at one end; this may be a read error. CDR3 region: CSAPRGGGLAVSGELLF. DNA for the CDR3: TGCAGTGCTCCCCGAGGGGGCGGACTAGCGGTTAGCGGGGAGCTGCTTTTT. V is TRBV20-1 and J is TRBJ2-2, with 10 bases fitting TRBD2. The CDR3 totals 17 residues. Germline CDR1 DFQATT, CDR2 SNEGSKA (reference sequence).

The chain joins TRBV19 to TRBJ1-2, with D maybe TRBD1 (6 bases). In germline, CDR1 is LNHDA, CDR2 SQIVND (reference sequence). This CDR3 is 19 amino acids long. V lost 11 bases to trimming and J lost 0 bases, with 31 bases between them. The CDR3 spells CASGATEVGRPYSNYGYTF. The CDR3 DNA sequence: TGTGCCTCGGGGGCCACCGAGGTGGGCAGGCCCTATTCTAACTATGGCTACACCTTC.

As regards this clonotype: This may come from a read error, since a much larger clone is one base off. It is likely a read error, because the conserved phenylalanine at the end of the CDR3 is missing. V gene TRBV27 combines with J gene TRBJ1-1; D not resolved. The ends were cut back, 6 bases at V and 3 bases at J, with 11 bases in the middle. Germline CDR1 is MNHEY and CDR2 is SMNVEV (reference sequence). There are 13 residues in the CDR3. This CDR3 is CASSLLKYTEAFY. The DNA of the CDR3 is TGTGCCAGCAGCCTGCTTAAGTACACTGAAGCTTTCTAT.

The chain couples TRBV2 to TRBJ2-2; 7 nucleotides align to TRBD2. The CDR3 has 17 residues. J was trimmed by 2 bases and V by 6 bases; bases with no gene match: 12. Germline CDR1 SNHLY, CDR2 FYNNEI. The CDR3 DNA reads as TGTGCCAGCAGCCATAGAGCCGGGGGGAAAAACACCGGGGAGCTGTTTTTT. It encodes CASSHRAGGKNTGELFF.

This clonotype was counted a few times. The chain uses TRBV6-5 and TRBJ1-4, with D possibly being TRBD1 (6 bases). Trimming left V 4 bases short and J 5 bases short, with 11 bases between. Germline CDR1 reads MNHEY; CDR2 reads SVGAGI. This CDR3 region has 14 residues. The CDR3 coding sequence is TGTGCCAGCAGTTGGCGGGGGCCGAATGAAAAACTGTTTTTT. Translated, it gives CASSWRGPNEKLFF.

This clonotype was counted at least ten times. The rearrangement links TRBV5-1 to TRBJ1-1; TRBD1 is a possible D gene (5 bases). The V gene lost 4 bases and the J gene lost 6 bases, with 19 bases spanning the gap. This CDR3 comprises 15 residues. Germline V gene lookup returns CDR1 SGHRS and CDR2 YFSETQ. The CDR3 region has the DNA TGCGCCAGCAGCACCCTCAGCAGGGAAGTCCCTGAAGCTTTCTTT. It translates to CASSTLSREVPEAFF.

Note on this clonotype: Since a much larger clone is just one base distant, this may be a read error. The V and J genes are TRBV9 and TRBJ2-7; tentatively, D is TRBD1 or TRBD2 (5 bases each). Germline V lookup: CDR1 SGDLS, CDR2 YYNGEE. The CDR3 sequence is 14 residues long. Trimming removed 3 bases from V and 6 bases from J, with 16 bases in between. CDR3 DNA sequence: TGTGCCAGCAGCGCGGGGACGGTGGGTCTCGAGCAGTACTTC. This codes for CASSAGTVGLEQYF.

The sample holds many counts of this clonotype. The chain recombines TRBV14 with TRBJ1-2, with D hard to call. Trimming took 2 bases from V and 5 from J, leaving 9 bases between them. Germline V lookup: CDR1 SGHDN, CDR2 FVKESK. The CDR3 contains 13 residues. The CDR3 region has the DNA TGTGCCAGCAGCCAACTCTACTTATATGGCTACACCTTC. Encoded protein: CASSQLYLYGYTF.

There are many counts of this clonotype. The chain links TRBV10-3 to TRBJ1-1, with D hard to call. The CDR3 has 12 amino acids. The germline V gene has CDR1 ENHRY and CDR2 SYGVKD. The V and J ends lost 4 bases and 1 base respectively, with 4 bases between them. The chain's CDR3 is CAISGGNTEAFF. The CDR3 nucleotides are TGTGCCATCAGTGGGGGGAACACTGAAGCTTTCTTT.

Many counts were recorded for this clonotype. The rearrangement uses TRBV4-1 and TRBJ2-7; 10 bases agree with TRBD1. This CDR3 comprises 15 residues. V was clipped by 5 bases and J by 1 base; unmatched bases: 5. CDR1 MGHRA and CDR2 YSYEKL come from the germline V gene. The CDR3, as DNA: TGCGCCAGCAGCTATGGACAGGGGGGGTCCTACGAGCAGTACTTC. This codes for CASSYGQGGSYEQYF.

This clonotype has at least ten counts. This chain uses TRBV15 with TRBJ2-2; tentatively, D is TRBD1 (5 bases). The CDR3 runs 14 residues. Trimming took off 0 bases at V and 8 bases at J, with 10 bases between the two ends. Germline V gene lookup returns CDR1 LNHNV and CDR2 YYDKDF (reference sequence). CDR3 loop: CATSRDRVTGELFF. The CDR3 region has the DNA TGTGCCACCAGCAGAGACAGGGTTACAGGGGAGCTGTTTTTT.

In its sample, this clonotype was seen many times. CDR3 in DNA: TGCAGTGCTAGAGACGTGGCCGGGACAGGGTTAGATCAGCCCCAGCATTTT. Protein sequence: CSARDVAGTGLDQPQHF. The chain has TRBV20-1 and TRBJ1-5, with TRBD1 matching 9 bases. This CDR3 has 17 amino acids. From germline, CDR1 is DFQATT and CDR2 SNEGSKA (reference sequence). After removal of 0 bases from V and 5 bases from J, the junction contained 11 bases not matched to a gene.

The table lists this clonotype with a count of one. This chain links TRBV4-1 with TRBJ2-7; 10 bases fit TRBD2. CDR3 length: 17 residues. Trimming at V came to 5 bases and at J to 6 bases, leaving 16 bases not matched to a gene. CDR1 MGHRA and CDR2 YSYEKL come from the germline V gene. The CDR3 region is CASSSLAAGGIMTEQYF. CDR3 in DNA: TGCGCCAGCAGCTCCCTAGCAGCGGGAGGGATAATGACCGAGCAGTACTTC.

J is TRBJ2-7 and V is TRBV11-2; D gene unclear. This CDR3 has 15 amino acids. Germline CDR1 and CDR2: SGHAT and FQNNGV. Trimming pared 2 bases from V and 2 bases from J, leaving 13 bases between. The CDR3 region has the DNA TGTGCCAGCAGCTTAAGCACAAGACGGACCTACGAGCAGTACTTC. Encoded protein: CASSLSTRRTYEQYF.

This clonotype has a single count. The chain links TRBV6-1 to TRBJ2-7; no clear D. This CDR3 region has 13 residues. Germline CDR1 and CDR2: MNHNS and SASEGT. The ends were cut back, 2 bases at V and 6 bases at J, with 11 bases in the middle. The CDR3 region is CASSERQSSEQYF. The CDR3 DNA reads as TGTGCCAGCAGTGAAAGACAATCCAGCGAGCAGTACTTC.

This clonotype was seen only a few times. The rearrangement links TRBV6-1 to TRBJ1-5; 9 nucleotides line up with TRBD1. The CDR3 has 15 amino acids. Germline V CDR1 and CDR2: MNHNS, SASEGT. V lost 6 bases to trimming and J lost 3 bases; unmatched junction nucleotides: 6. The CDR3 is CASSWDRENNQPQHF. Written as DNA, the CDR3 is TGTGCCAGCAGCTGGGACAGGGAAAACAATCAGCCCCAGCATTTT.